This TCR beta chain was recovered during a study of blood T cell repertoires in COVID-19. Assay: immunoSEQ multiplex PCR; the TCRdb copy retains only in-frame clones and omits some. The data contain 250,000 to 300,000 clones, approximately 90% of them seen just once; the ten biggest clones take up about 4%. Between the trimmed V and J ends, which lost 4 bases and 8 bases, there was a span of 8 bases. The CDR3 is 11 residues long. V is TRBV12-3 or TRBV12-4 and J is TRBJ1-2; the D gene is possibly TRBD1 (5 bases). The sequencing sample was made of peripheral blood. The sequence derives from a man aged 18 to 35 with active or convalescent COVID-19. CDR3 nucleotides: TGTGCCAGCAGTTGGGGGGACGGCTACACCTTC. Translation: CASSWGDGYTF.